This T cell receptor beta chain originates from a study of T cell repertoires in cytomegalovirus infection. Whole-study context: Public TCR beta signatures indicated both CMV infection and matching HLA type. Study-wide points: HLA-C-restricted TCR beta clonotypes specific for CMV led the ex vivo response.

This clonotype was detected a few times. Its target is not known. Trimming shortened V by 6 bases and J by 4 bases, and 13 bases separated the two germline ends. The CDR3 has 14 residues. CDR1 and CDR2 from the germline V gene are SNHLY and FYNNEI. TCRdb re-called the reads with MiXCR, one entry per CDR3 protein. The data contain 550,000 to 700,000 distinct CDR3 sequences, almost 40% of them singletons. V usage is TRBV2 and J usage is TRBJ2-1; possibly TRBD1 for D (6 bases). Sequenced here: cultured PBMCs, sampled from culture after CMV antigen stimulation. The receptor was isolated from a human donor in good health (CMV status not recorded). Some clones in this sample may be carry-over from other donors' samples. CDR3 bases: TGTGCCAGCAGGGTCCTCAGGGGATACAATGAGCAGTTCTTC. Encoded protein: CASRVLRGYNEQFF.